The sequence of this TCR beta chain was determined in a study of cytomegalovirus exposure and HLA in healthy donors. A multiplex PCR was run with 60 Vbeta primers and 13 Jbeta primers. Repertoires were generated with immunoSEQ multiplex PCR, while TCRdb's copy carries only in-frame clones and drops some. Of about 140,000 clones listed, 80% are singletons. About this clone itself: As yet, its antigen is unknown.

The length of the CDR3 is 15 residues. Germline CDR1 reads SNHLY; CDR2 reads FYNNEI. V shed 4 bases and J 4 bases; nucleotides not matched to a gene: 5. General study points: It emerged from a later analysis that several of the most significant clusters appeared to be linked to common viral pathogens.

The rearrangement joins TRBV2 to TRBJ1-4; 8 bases align to TRBD1. Sequenced input: PBMCs. The source of this sequence is a woman in her 40s in good health and CMV-seronegative. CDR3 amino acids: CASSGGQADNEKLFF. The CDR3 region has the DNA TGTGCCAGCAGTGGGGGACAGGCCGATAATGAAAAACTGTTTTTT. Looking up the rest from reference TRBV2 and TRBJ1-4 gives the full variable domain: EPEVTQTPSHQVTQMGQEVILRCVPISNHLYFYWYRQILGQKVEFLVSFYNNEISEKSEIFDDQFSVERPDGSNFTLKIRSTKLEDSAMYFCASSGGQADNEKLFFGSGTQLSVL.